This is a list of T cell receptor beta chains from one sample in a study of cytomegalovirus exposure and HLA in healthy donors. Using immunoSEQ multiplex PCR, the repertoire was profiled, and TCRdb retains in-frame clones only, with some absent. The sample lists about 86,000 clones, more than 70% occurring once. Specimen: PBMCs. These receptors all come from a male donor in good health and CMV-seropositive. Both conserved end residues are part of each CDR3. D genes are given only for firm matches. Size values are once, few and many counts, or a class for expanded clones, and some rows have none.

D gene: TRBD1
clone size: .
V gene: TRBV6-1
J gene: TRBJ1-2
CDR3 DNA: TGTGCCAGCAGTGAAATCTCGACAGGGGGCGCTTATGGCTACACCTTC
CDR3 protein: CASSEISTGGAYGYTF

D gene: .
clone size: .
V gene: TRBV5-8
J gene: TRBJ1-2
CDR3 DNA: TGTGCCAGCAGCTTGTCAGGTAAGAATTCTAACTATGGCTACACCTTC
CDR3 protein: CASSLSGKNSNYGYTF

D gene: TRBD2
clone size: .
V gene: TRBV2
J gene: TRBJ2-7
CDR3 DNA: TGTGCCAGCAGCAGGACTAGCGGGAGGACCCGGAGCTCCTACGAGCAGTACTTC
CDR3 protein: CASSRTSGRTRSSYEQYF

D gene: .
clone size: .
V gene: TRBV28
J gene: TRBJ2-4
CDR3 DNA: TGTGCCAGCAGTTTAGGTGGGTTGGCCCCGGTCAGGAACATTCAGTACTTC
CDR3 protein: CASSLGGLAPVRNIQYF

D gene: TRBD1
clone size: .
V gene: TRBV18
J gene: TRBJ2-5
CDR3 DNA: TGTGCCAGCTCACCACAAGTGACAGGGCTTGTGGAGACCCAGTACTTC
CDR3 protein: CASSPQVTGLVETQYF

D gene: .
clone size: once
V gene: TRBV6-6
J gene: TRBJ2-7
CDR3 DNA: TGTGCCAGCTGCCGGGGTACTGCCTACGAGCAGTACTTC
CDR3 protein: CASCRGTAYEQYF

D gene: .
clone size: .
V gene: TRBV15
J gene: TRBJ2-5
CDR3 DNA: TGTGCCACCAGCGAGGGACATACAAAAGAGACCCAGTACTTC
CDR3 protein: CATSEGHTKETQYF

D gene: TRBD2
clone size: .
V gene: TRBV29-1
J gene: TRBJ2-2
CDR3 DNA: TGCAGCGTTGAAGGGAGTAGGGGAGGGACCGGGGAGCTGTTTTTT
CDR3 protein: CSVEGSRGGTGELFF

D gene: .
clone size: .
V gene: TRBV6-1
J gene: TRBJ2-5
CDR3 DNA: TGTGCCAGCAGGAAAACAGCTCAAGAGACCCAGTACTTC
CDR3 protein: CASRKTAQETQYF

D gene: .
clone size: .
V gene: TRBV6-1
J gene: TRBJ1-2
CDR3 DNA: TGTGCCAGCAGTGAATATGTACAAGTATCTCTTTCCTATGGCTACACCTTC
CDR3 protein: CASSEYVQVSLSYGYTF

D gene: TRBD1
clone size: .
V gene: TRBV5-1
J gene: TRBJ2-5
CDR3 DNA: TGCGCCAGCAGCTTTCGGATGGACAGGGGACAAGAGACCCAGTACTTC
CDR3 protein: CASSFRMDRGQETQYF

D gene: TRBD2
clone size: .
V gene: TRBV5-1
J gene: TRBJ2-5
CDR3 DNA: TGCGCCAGCAGCTTGGGGCTACTAGCGGGAGGGGGCGAGACCCAGTACTTC
CDR3 protein: CASSLGLLAGGGETQYF

D gene: TRBD2
clone size: .
V gene: TRBV5-4
J gene: TRBJ2-3
CDR3 DNA: TGTGCCAGCAGCTTGGTCCTTTTCCGCGGGAGCTCAGATACGCAGTATTTT
CDR3 protein: CASSLVLFRGSSDTQYF

D gene: TRBD2
clone size: .
V gene: TRBV5-4
J gene: TRBJ2-1
CDR3 DNA: TGTGCCAGCAGCTTGAGTCTAGCGGACAATGAGCAGTTCTTC
CDR3 protein: CASSLSLADNEQFF

D gene: TRBD2
clone size: .
V gene: TRBV14
J gene: TRBJ2-7
CDR3 DNA: TGTGCCAGCAGCCAAGTCCGAAGGCTAGCGGGAGAGCAGTACTTC
CDR3 protein: CASSQVRRLAGEQYF

D gene: .
clone size: few
V gene: TRBV6-5
J gene: TRBJ1-1
CDR3 DNA: TGTGCCAGCAGGAACACAGGGGAAGCTTTCTTT
CDR3 protein: CASRNTGEAFF

D gene: TRBD2
clone size: .
V gene: TRBV7-9
J gene: TRBJ2-7
CDR3 DNA: TGTGGCAGCAGCCCGCCCCTGAGCGGGAGGGAGGGCGACGAGCAGTACTTC
CDR3 protein: CGSSPPLSGREGDEQYF

D gene: .
clone size: few
V gene: TRBV7-9
J gene: TRBJ2-2
CDR3 DNA: TGTGCCAGCAGCCCCGGGAGACCAAAGTTAAACACCGGGGAGCTGTTTTTT
CDR3 protein: CASSPGRPKLNTGELFF

D gene: TRBD1
clone size: .
V gene: TRBV9
J gene: TRBJ2-4
CDR3 DNA: TGTGCCAGCAGTAAAGACAGGGCTCGGGAAAACATTCAGTACTTC
CDR3 protein: CASSKDRARENIQYF

D gene: TRBD2
clone size: .
V gene: TRBV7-2
J gene: TRBJ2-7
CDR3 DNA: TGTGCCAGCAGCTACGGGACTAGCGGGAGGGCCGCCTACGAGCAGTACTTC
CDR3 protein: CASSYGTSGRAAYEQYF

D gene: .
clone size: .
V gene: TRBV6-1
J gene: TRBJ2-7
CDR3 DNA: TGTGCCAGCAGTGAAAGATCGGGGAACTCCTACGAGCAGTACTTC
CDR3 protein: CASSERSGNSYEQYF

D gene: TRBD2
clone size: .
V gene: TRBV10-2
J gene: TRBJ2-1
CDR3 DNA: TGCGCCAGCAGTGCACGAGCGGGGGTAACCTACAATGAGCAGTTCTTC
CDR3 protein: CASSARAGVTYNEQFF